This TCR beta chain came from a study of post-analysis software for immune sequencing data. Study-wide results and limits: Normalized Chao1 diversity in multiple sclerosis patients fell significantly below that of controls. When patients were compared with controls, about five TRBV segments were more frequent, TRBV5-6, TRBV5-1 and TRBV20-1 among them.

This clonotype was seen once. Its antigen is currently unknown. Researchers reported that TCR beta cDNA libraries carried unique molecular identifiers. TCRdb passed the PCR reads through MiXCR, listing each CDR3 protein once. The sample holds fewer than 600,000 distinct CDR3 sequences, roughly 45% seen once. The CDR3 length is 18 residues. The V end was cut by 3 bases, the J end by 4 bases, with 21 bases between. Germline V gene data show CDR1 as SGHVS and CDR2 as FQNEAQ. Input material: blood. This chain uses TRBV7-8 with TRBJ1-4; tentatively, D is TRBD1 (5 bases). This TCR derives from a girl aged 10 to 17 with multiple sclerosis. The CDR3 spells CASSFLLRDSLDNEKLFF. The CDR3 DNA reads TGTGCCAGCAGCTTCCTACTTCGGGACTCCTTGGATAATGAAAAACTGTTTTTT.